Listed below are T cell receptor beta chains from one sample, sequenced in a study of blood T cell repertoires in COVID-19. Generated by immunoSEQ multiplex PCR, the TCRdb table keeps only in-frame clones and is missing some. The repertoire holds 200,000 to 300,000 clones, with around 81% as singletons. Sequenced: peripheral blood. The receptors were sampled from a woman at least 80 years old with COVID-19, enrolled during active disease. The CDR3 runs from the conserved cysteine through the conserved F or W. D genes are given only for firm matches. Clone size appears in some rows only: once, few, many, or a class for an expanded clone.

J	D	size	V	CDR3	DNA
TRBJ2-1	TRBD2	.	TRBV15	CATSREANQRGDEQFF	TGTGCCACCAGCAGAGAGGCCAATCAGCGGGGGGATGAGCAGTTCTTC
TRBJ2-7	TRBD1	.	TRBV15	CATSRGGQGASYEQYF	TGTGCCACCAGCAGGGGGGGACAGGGCGCCTCCTACGAGCAGTACTTC
TRBJ1-1	.	.	TRBV12-3/TRBV12-4	CASSLAVLTEAFF	TGTGCCAGCAGTTTGGCCGTTCTCACTGAAGCTTTCTTT
TRBJ2-2	.	.	TRBV5-1	CASSPGRGTGELFF	TGCGCCAGCAGCCCCGGCCGGGGGACCGGGGAGCTGTTTTTT
TRBJ2-5	TRBD2	.	TRBV7-8	CASSSGTSGKETQYF	TGTGCCAGCAGCTCCGGGACTAGCGGGAAAGAGACCCAGTACTTC
TRBJ2-3	TRBD2	.	TRBV15	CATSRGSGRGTDTQYF	TGTGCCACCAGCAGAGGGAGCGGGAGGGGCACAGATACGCAGTATTTT
TRBJ1-4	TRBD1	.	TRBV18	CASARQGEPTNEKLFF	TGTGCCAGCGCCCGACAGGGGGAACCAACTAATGAAAAACTGTTTTTT
TRBJ1-4	TRBD1	few	TRBV30	CAWTRGLSEKLFF	TGTGCCTGGACCAGGGGGTTGAGTGAAAAACTGTTTTTT
TRBJ2-5	.	.	TRBV18	CASSPTGVRQETQYF	TGTGCCAGCTCACCAACAGGAGTTAGGCAAGAGACCCAGTACTTC
TRBJ1-5	TRBD1	.	TRBV28	CASRSGGGQPQHF	TGTGCCAGCAGATCAGGGGGCGGCCAGCCCCAGCATTTT
TRBJ1-1	.	.	TRBV5-4	CASSVTLNTEAFF	TGTGCCAGCAGCGTGACATTGAACACTGAAGCTTTCTTT
TRBJ2-7	.	.	TRBV6-5	CASKAGGLGPTEQYF	TGTGCCAGCAAGGCGGGCGGTCTCGGACCTACGGAGCAGTACTTC
TRBJ1-1	.	.	TRBV7-2	CASSLAVAGKAFF	TGTGCCAGCAGCTTAGCAGTGGCAGGGAAAGCTTTCTTT
TRBJ1-3	.	.	TRBV7-2	CATAGVFGNTIYF	TGTGCCACAGCGGGGGTTTTTGGAAACACCATATATTTT
TRBJ1-5	.	.	TRBV10-3	CAISGERGNQPQHF	TGTGCCATCAGTGGAGAAAGGGGAAATCAGCCCCAGCATTTT
TRBJ1-5	.	.	TRBV7-3	CASSSGAGNQPQHF	TGTGCCAGCAGCTCAGGGGCCGGGAATCAGCCCCAGCATTTT
TRBJ2-2	TRBD1	.	TRBV10-1	CASSEYRTGRTGELFF	TGCGCCAGCAGTGAGTATAGGACAGGGCGCACCGGGGAGCTGTTTTTT
TRBJ1-1	.	.	TRBV5-1	CASSWGDGITEAFF	TGCGCCAGCAGCTGGGGAGATGGCATCACTGAAGCTTTCTTT
TRBJ1-5	TRBD1	once	TRBV6-5	CASTNLPGQTQHF	TGTGCCAGCACCAACTTACCGGGACAGACCCAGCATTTT
TRBJ2-1	.	.	TRBV7-9	CASSLDPPTGEYNEQFF	TGTGCCAGCAGCTTAGACCCCCCGACAGGCGAATACAATGAGCAGTTCTTC
TRBJ2-5	TRBD1	.	TRBV4-1	CASSQDGTERDRVPKTQYF	TGCGCCAGCAGCCAAGATGGGACAGAGCGGGACAGGGTGCCTAAGACCCAGTACTTC
TRBJ1-1	TRBD1	.	TRBV7-3	CASSPTGGINTEAFF	TGTGCCAGCAGCCCAACAGGGGGGATCAACACTGAAGCTTTCTTT
TRBJ2-7	TRBD1	.	TRBV5-1	CASSSRTGGYEQYF	TGCGCCAGCAGCTCCCGGACAGGGGGCTACGAGCAGTACTTC
TRBJ1-2	.	.	TRBV6-6	CASTYSGGENYGYTF	TGTGCCAGCACCTACTCGGGGGGGGAAAACTATGGCTACACCTTC
TRBJ2-2	.	.	TRBV18	CASSLSTNTGELFF	TGTGCCAGCTCACTTTCTACGAACACCGGGGAGCTGTTTTTT
TRBJ1-1	.	few	TRBV7-3	CASSSTKGGNTEAFF	TGTGCCAGCAGCTCAACAAAAGGGGGAAACACTGAAGCTTTCTTT
TRBJ1-1	TRBD1	once	TRBV4-3	CASSQGTGQRRTEAFF	TGCGCCAGCAGCCAAGGAACGGGACAGAGACGAACTGAAGCTTTCTTT
TRBJ1-5	.	.	TRBV27	CASSPGWGLAGQPQHF	TGTGCCAGCAGCCCTGGTTGGGGCCTGGCGGGGCAGCCCCAGCATTTT
TRBJ1-1	TRBD1	once	TRBV5-1	CASSLTPGTGKPITEAFF	TGCGCCAGCAGCTTGACCCCCGGGACAGGCAAACCAATCACTGAAGCTTTCTTT
TRBJ2-5	.	.	TRBV19	CASSIGGQQETQYF	TGTGCCAGTAGTATAGGGGGGCAACAAGAGACCCAGTACTTC
TRBJ2-7	.	.	TRBV29-1	CSVARQGGDYEQYF	TGCAGCGTTGCGAGGCAGGGAGGCGACTACGAGCAGTACTTC
TRBJ1-1	.	.	TRBV6-5	CASSPQGRKAFF	TGTGCCAGCAGTCCACAGGGTCGAAAAGCTTTCTTT
TRBJ2-1	.	once	TRBV3-1/TRBV3-2	CASSHLEGEQFF	TGTGCCAGCAGCCACCTAGAGGGTGAGCAGTTCTTC
TRBJ1-1	TRBD1	.	TRBV28	CASSLRQGQAFF	TGTGCCAGCAGCCTAAGACAGGGCCAAGCTTTCTTT
TRBJ1-2	.	.	TRBV27	CASSSYRDWEGYTF	TGTGCCAGCAGTAGTTACAGGGATTGGGAGGGCTACACCTTC
TRBJ2-7	.	.	TRBV7-9	CASSSESTRSKEQYF	TGTGCCAGCAGCTCCGAATCGACTAGGAGTAAGGAGCAGTACTTC
TRBJ1-1	.	.	TRBV5-5	CASSLPGASGTEAFF	TGTGCCAGCTCCCTTCCCGGGGCGAGCGGGACTGAAGCTTTCTTT
TRBJ2-3	TRBD2	.	TRBV19	CASSTWTRNTDTQYF	TGTGCCAGTAGTACCTGGACTAGGAACACAGATACGCAGTATTTT
TRBJ1-1	TRBD1	.	TRBV10-3	CASMPGQGAGTEAFF	TGTGCCAGTATGCCGGGACAGGGGGCCGGGACTGAAGCTTTCTTT
TRBJ2-3	TRBD1	.	TRBV6-1	CASSARQGADSTDTQYF	TGTGCCAGCAGTGCCCGGCAGGGGGCAGATAGTACAGATACGCAGTATTTT
TRBJ2-3	.	.	TRBV29-1	CSAQGIADTQYF	TGCAGCGCCCAGGGGATAGCAGATACGCAGTATTTT
TRBJ1-1	TRBD1	.	TRBV27	CASSIRQGWTEAFF	TGTGCCAGCAGTATCAGACAGGGTTGGACTGAAGCTTTCTTT
TRBJ1-2	TRBD1	.	TRBV30	CAWDWGQTKGYTF	TGTGCCTGGGACTGGGGACAGACCAAGGGCTACACCTTC
TRBJ2-4	.	once	TRBV9	CASSALGAKNIQYF	TGTGCCAGCAGCGCACTTGGGGCTAAAAACATTCAGTACTTC
TRBJ2-1	.	once	TRBV7-3	CASSLLTASSYNEQFF	TGTGCCAGCAGCTTACTTACCGCGAGCTCCTACAATGAGCAGTTCTTC
TRBJ2-1	.	once	TRBV30	CAWSPGGAYNEQFF	TGTGCCTGGAGTCCGGGGGGCGCCTACAATGAGCAGTTCTTC
TRBJ1-1	TRBD1	.	TRBV6-4	CASRAGTGGGITEAFF	TGTGCCAGCAGGGCCGGGACAGGGGGCGGTATCACTGAAGCTTTCTTT
TRBJ2-2	.	once	TRBV21-1	CASIENTGVGNTGELFF	TGTGCCAGCATCGAAAATACAGGGGTTGGGAACACCGGGGAGCTGTTTTTT
TRBJ1-5	TRBD1	.	TRBV10-1	CASSQLLRDRVNQPQHF	TGCGCCAGCAGTCAACTGTTAAGGGACAGGGTCAATCAGCCCCAGCATTTT
TRBJ2-5	.	once	TRBV5-1	CASSLAETQYF	TGCGCCAGCAGCTTGGCTGAGACCCAGTACTTC
TRBJ1-4	TRBD1	.	TRBV5-1	CASSSGQLTGNNEKLFF	TGCGCCAGCAGCTCGGGACAGCTCACCGGTAATAATGAAAAACTGTTTTTT
TRBJ2-7	TRBD2	.	TRBV7-9	CASSFGAGGRVGEQYF	TGTGCCAGCAGCTTTGGGGCGGGAGGGAGAGTTGGCGAGCAGTACTTC